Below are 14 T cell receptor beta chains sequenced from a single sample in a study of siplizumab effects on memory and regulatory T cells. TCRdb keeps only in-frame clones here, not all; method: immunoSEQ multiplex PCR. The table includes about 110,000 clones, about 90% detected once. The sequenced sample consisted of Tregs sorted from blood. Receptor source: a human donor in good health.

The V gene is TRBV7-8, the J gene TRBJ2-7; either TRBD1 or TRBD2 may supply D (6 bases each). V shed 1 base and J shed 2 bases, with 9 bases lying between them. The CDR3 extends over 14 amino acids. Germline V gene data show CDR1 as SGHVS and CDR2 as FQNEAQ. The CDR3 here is CASSLVRGAYEQYF. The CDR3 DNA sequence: TGTGCCAGCAGCTTAGTTAGGGGGGCCTACGAGCAGTACTTC.

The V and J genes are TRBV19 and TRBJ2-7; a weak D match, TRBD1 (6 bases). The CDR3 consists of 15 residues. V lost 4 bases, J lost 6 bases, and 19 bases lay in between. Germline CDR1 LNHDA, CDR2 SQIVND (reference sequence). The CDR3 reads CASSTRQAGGGEQYF. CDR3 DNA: TGTGCCAGTAGTACAAGACAGGCGGGCGGTGGCGAGCAGTACTTC.

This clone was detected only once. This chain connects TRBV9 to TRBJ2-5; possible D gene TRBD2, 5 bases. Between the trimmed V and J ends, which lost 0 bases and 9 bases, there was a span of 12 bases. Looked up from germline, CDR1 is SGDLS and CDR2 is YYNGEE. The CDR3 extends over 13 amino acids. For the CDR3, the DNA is TGTGCCAGCAGCGTAGAGCTGACCGGGGCCCAGTACTTC. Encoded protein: CASSVELTGAQYF.

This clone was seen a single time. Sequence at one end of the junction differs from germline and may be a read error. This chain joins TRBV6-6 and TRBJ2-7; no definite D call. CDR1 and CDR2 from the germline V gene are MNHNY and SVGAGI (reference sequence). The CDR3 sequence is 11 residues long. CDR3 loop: CASSYSIGAFF. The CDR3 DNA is TGTGCCAGCAGTTACTCGATTGGCGCCTTCTTC.

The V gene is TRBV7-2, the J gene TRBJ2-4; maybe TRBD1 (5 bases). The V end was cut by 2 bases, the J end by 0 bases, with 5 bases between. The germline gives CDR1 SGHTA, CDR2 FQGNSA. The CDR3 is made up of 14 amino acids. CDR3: CASSLRGAKNIQYF. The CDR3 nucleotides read TGTGCCAGCAGCTTAAGGGGAGCCAAAAACATTCAGTACTTC.

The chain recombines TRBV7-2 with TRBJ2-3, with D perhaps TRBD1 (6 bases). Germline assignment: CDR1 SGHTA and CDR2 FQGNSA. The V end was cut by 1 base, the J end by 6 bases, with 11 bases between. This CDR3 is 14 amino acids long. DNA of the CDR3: TGTGCCAGCAGCTTAGGACAGGCTGGGGATACGCAGTATTTT. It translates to CASSLGQAGDTQYF.

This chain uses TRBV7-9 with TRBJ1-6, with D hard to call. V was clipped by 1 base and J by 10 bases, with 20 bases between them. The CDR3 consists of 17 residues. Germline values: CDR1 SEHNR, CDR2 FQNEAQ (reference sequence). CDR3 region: CASSLVRFSSAGSPLHF. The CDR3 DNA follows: TGTGCCAGCAGCTTAGTAAGGTTCTCGAGCGCGGGATCACCCCTCCACTTT.

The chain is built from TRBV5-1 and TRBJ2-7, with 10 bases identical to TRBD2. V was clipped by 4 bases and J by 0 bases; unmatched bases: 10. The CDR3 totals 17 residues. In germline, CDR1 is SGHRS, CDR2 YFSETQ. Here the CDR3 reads CASSPEGEREGSYEQYF. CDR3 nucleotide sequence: TGCGCCAGCAGCCCGGAGGGTGAGCGGGAGGGCTCCTACGAGCAGTACTTC.

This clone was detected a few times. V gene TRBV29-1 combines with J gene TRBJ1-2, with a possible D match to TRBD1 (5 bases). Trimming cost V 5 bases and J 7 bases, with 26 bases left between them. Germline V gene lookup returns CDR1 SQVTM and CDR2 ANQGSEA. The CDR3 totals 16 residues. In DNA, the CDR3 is TGCAGCGTTTATGGGGGGTTTGGGGCCTATATGAGTGGCTACACCTTC. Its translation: CSVYGGFGAYMSGYTF.

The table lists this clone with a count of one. CDR3 sequence reads: CASSAGSYEQYF. CDR3 coding DNA: TGTGCCAGCTCCGCTGGGAGCTACGAGCAGTACTTC. The chain links TRBV2 to TRBJ2-7, with a weak D call TRBD2 (5 bases). Trimming took off 8 bases at V and 3 bases at J, with 11 bases between the two ends. CDR1 is SNHLY, CDR2 FYNNEI, per germline. This CDR3 contains 12 residues.

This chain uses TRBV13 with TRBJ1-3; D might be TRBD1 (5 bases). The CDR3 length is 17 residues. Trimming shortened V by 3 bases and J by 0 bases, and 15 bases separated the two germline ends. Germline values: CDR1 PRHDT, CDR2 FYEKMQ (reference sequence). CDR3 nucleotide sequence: TGTGCCAGCAGCTTGGGACTGCCGGCCTACTCTGGAAACACCATATATTTT. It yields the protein CASSLGLPAYSGNTIYF.

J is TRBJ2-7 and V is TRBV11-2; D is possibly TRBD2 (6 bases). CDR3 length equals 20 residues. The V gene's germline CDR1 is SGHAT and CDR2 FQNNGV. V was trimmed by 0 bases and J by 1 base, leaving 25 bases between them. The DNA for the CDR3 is TGTGCCAGCAGCTTAGATCATCATCCCAGCGGACTAAAGGCATCCTACGAGCAGTACTTC. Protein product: CASSLDHHPSGLKASYEQYF.

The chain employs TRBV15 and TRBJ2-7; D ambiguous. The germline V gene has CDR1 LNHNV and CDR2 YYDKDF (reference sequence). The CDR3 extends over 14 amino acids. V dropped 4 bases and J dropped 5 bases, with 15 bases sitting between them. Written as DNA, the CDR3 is TGTGCCACCAGCACAGAGGTAGGCCCTAACGAGCAGTACTTC. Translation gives CATSTEVGPNEQYF.

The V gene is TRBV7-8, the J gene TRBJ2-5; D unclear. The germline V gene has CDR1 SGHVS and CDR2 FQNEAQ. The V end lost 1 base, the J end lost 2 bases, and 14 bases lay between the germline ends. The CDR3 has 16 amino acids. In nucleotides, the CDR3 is TGTGCCAGCAGCTTAGGGATCGGACCCAGGCAAGAGACCCAGTACTTC. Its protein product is CASSLGIGPRQETQYF.